The entry that follows covers one T cell receptor (beta chain) sequence. TCRdb re-derived calls from the RT-PCR reads in MiXCR, one entry per CDR3 protein. This repertoire shows 500,000 to 550,000 distinct CDR3 sequences, under 9% found once; its top ten account for over 10%. This sample stems from a study of response to subunit inactivated influenza vaccine. V gave up 5 bases and J gave up 7 bases, with 13 bases separating them. This CDR3 spans 13 amino acids. The chain has TRBV12-3 or TRBV12-4 and TRBJ2-3, with D possibly TRBD1 on 6 matching bases. Here the sequenced sample was PBMCs from blood, taken less than 30 months after vaccination. This receptor was obtained from a man between 50 and 75 years old who received an inactivated influenza vaccine. The CDR3 loop is CASSATGSYTQYF. The CDR3 DNA follows: TGTGCCAGCAGTGCTACAGGGTCATATACGCAGTATTTT.